This TCR beta chain derives from a study of blood T cell repertoires in COVID-19 (dated by TCRdb to 2020 to 2022). As for the study more broadly: Samples covering the acute and convalescent phases of COVID-19 were provided by collaborators in the United States, Italy and Spain. The prospective study material was composed of cDNA or gDNA derived from T cells, B-cell-depleted T cells, or PBMCs. Deeply sampled blood TCRbeta repertoires from subjects exposed to, actively infected with, or recovered from COVID-19 were included in the dataset. A freely available public database, intended as a resource for researchers studying the immune response to SARS-CoV-2, is where the repertoires were released. Samples were obtained from the ongoing ImmuneRACE study (first 160 participants) and from 1,000 to 1,500 subjects provided by 6 global collaborators. The sample metadata nearly always contained a de-identified subject ID, COVID-19 status, age in years and sex. Where available, HLA class I and class II types were taken from metadata supplied by the sample provider and were not determined by assay-based typing. What the study reported, not specific to this receptor: The amount of clinical and demographic metadata varied by source and participant and was provided uncurated.

TCRbeta CDR3 regions were amplified from genomic DNA using the immunoSEQ Assay, a bias-controlled multiplex PCR. The authors processed their data as follows. The number of nucleated cells in each sample was estimated by amplification of reference gene primers within the assay. Sequence reads were collapsed and filtered to measure the absolute abundance of every unique TCRbeta CDR3 rearrangement. Productive Simpson clonality was computed per sample as the square root of Simpson's diversity index over productive rearrangements. TCRdb took over this immuneACCESS table, retaining in-frame rearrangements with V and J assigned. Such tables are incomplete; in checked studies, under half of the missing clones stem from an unresolved V gene, and the remainder is unexplained. V, J and clone size are taken as reported in that table, and D and trimming were inferred from the DNA itself. This sample is represented by 150,000 or so clones; 70% to 85% of them were singletons. The biggest ten clones account for about a fifth of the sample.

Counted from cysteine to phenylalanine, this CDR3 has 16 amino acids. The CDR3 DNA has 48 bases and is translated from base 1. V loses 0 bases at its end and J loses 8 bases; junction bases beyond the gene matches: 6. The germline V gene specifies MNHNS as CDR1 and SASEGT as CDR2. Each collaborating institution followed its own protocols to collect whole blood in K2EDTA tubes. For TCRbeta analysis, collaborator samples were shipped as frozen whole blood, as isolated PBMCs, or as DNA extracted from either sample type. Comments on this clone: Its antigen is not yet known. No base quality values were provided; no much bigger clone lies one nucleotide off.

The sequence derives from a woman of 80 years or more with acute or convalescent COVID-19. The chain was built from TRBV6-1 and TRBJ1-6; the junction holds 8 bases that match TRBD1. The sample consisted of peripheral blood. The nucleotide sequence reads TGTGCCAGCAGTGAAGCCGGACAGGGAGCAGATTCACCCCTCCACTTT. Its translation is CASSEAGQGADSPLHF.